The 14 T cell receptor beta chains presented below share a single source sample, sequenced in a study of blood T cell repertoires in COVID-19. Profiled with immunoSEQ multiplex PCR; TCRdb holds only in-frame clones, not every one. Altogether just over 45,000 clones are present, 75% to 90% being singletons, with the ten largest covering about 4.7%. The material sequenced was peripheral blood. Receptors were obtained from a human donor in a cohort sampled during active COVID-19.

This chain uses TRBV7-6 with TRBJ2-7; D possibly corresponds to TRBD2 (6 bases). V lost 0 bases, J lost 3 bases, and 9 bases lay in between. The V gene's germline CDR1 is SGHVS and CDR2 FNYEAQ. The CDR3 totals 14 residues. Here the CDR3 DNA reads TGTGCCAGCAGCTTAGCGATGGGGGGCTACGAGCAGTACTTC. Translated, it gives CASSLAMGGYEQYF.

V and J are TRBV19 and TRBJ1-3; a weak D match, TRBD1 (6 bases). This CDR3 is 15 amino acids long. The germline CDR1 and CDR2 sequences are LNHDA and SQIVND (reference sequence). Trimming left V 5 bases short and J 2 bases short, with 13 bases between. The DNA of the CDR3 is TGTGCCAGTAGTCAGCAAACAGGGACTGGAAACACCATATATTTT. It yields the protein CASSQQTGTGNTIYF.

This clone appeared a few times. As DNA, the CDR3 is TGTGCCAGCAGTCCCAGGGGACACTCCTACGAGCAGTACTTC. This sequence encodes CASSPRGHSYEQYF. The chain links TRBV28 to TRBJ2-7; the D gene is possibly TRBD1 (6 bases). The length of the CDR3 is 14 residues. CDR1 is MDHEN and CDR2 is SYDVKM in the germline V gene. V shed 5 bases and J shed 0 bases, with 11 bases lying between them.

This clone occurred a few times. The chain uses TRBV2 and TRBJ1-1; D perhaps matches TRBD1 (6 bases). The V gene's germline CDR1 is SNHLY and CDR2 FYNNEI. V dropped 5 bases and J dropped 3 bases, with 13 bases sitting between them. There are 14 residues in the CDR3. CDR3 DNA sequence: TGTGCCAGCAGTCAACGGACAGCGGACACTGAAGCTTTCTTT. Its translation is CASSQRTADTEAFF. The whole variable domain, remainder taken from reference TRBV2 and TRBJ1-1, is EPEVTQTPSHQVTQMGQEVILRCVPISNHLYFYWYRQILGQKVEFLVSFYNNEISEKSEIFDDQFSVERPDGSNFTLKIRSTKLEDSAMYFCASSQRTADTEAFFGQGTRLTVV.

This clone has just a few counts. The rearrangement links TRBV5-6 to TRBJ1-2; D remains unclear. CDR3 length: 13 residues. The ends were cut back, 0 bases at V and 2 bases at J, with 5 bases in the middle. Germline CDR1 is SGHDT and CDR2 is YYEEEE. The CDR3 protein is CASSLAGNYGYTF. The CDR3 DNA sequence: TGTGCCAGCAGCTTGGCCGGGAACTATGGCTACACCTTC.

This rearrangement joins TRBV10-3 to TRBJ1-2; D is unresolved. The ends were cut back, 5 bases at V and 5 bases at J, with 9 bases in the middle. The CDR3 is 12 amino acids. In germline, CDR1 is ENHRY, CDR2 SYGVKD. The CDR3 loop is CAISPGVYGYTF. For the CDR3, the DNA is TGTGCCATCAGTCCGGGTGTGTATGGCTACACCTTC.

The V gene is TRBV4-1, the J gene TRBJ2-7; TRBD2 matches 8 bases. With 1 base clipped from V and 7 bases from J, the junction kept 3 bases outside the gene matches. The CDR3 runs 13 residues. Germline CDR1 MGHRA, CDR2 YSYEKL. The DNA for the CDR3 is TGCGCCAGCAGCCAAGTGGGCGGGGGGGAGCAGTACTTC. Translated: CASSQVGGGEQYF.

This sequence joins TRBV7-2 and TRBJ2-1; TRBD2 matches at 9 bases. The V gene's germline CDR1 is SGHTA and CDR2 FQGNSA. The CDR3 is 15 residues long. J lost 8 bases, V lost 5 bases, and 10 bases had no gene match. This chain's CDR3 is CASSDTSGWGHEQFF. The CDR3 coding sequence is TGTGCCAGCAGCGATACTAGCGGGTGGGGCCATGAGCAGTTCTTC. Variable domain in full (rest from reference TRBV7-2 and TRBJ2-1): GAGVSQSPSNKVTEKGKDVELRCDPISGHTALYWYRQSLGQGLEFLIYFQGNSAPDKSGLPSDRFSAERTGGSVSTLTIQRTQQEDSAVYLCASSDTSGWGHEQFFGPGTRLTVL.

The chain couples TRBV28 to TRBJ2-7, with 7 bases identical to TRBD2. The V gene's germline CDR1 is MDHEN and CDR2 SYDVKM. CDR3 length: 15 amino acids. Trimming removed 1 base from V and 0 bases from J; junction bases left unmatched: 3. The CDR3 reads CASSLSGLHSYEQYF. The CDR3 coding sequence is TGTGCCAGCAGTTTATCGGGACTACACTCCTACGAGCAGTACTTC.

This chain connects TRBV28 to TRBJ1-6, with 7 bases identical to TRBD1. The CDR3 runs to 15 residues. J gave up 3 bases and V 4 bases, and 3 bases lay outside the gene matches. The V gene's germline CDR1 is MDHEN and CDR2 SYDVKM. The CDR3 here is CASSYRGGYNSPLHF. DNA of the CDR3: TGTGCCAGCAGTTACAGGGGCGGCTATAATTCACCCCTCCACTTT.

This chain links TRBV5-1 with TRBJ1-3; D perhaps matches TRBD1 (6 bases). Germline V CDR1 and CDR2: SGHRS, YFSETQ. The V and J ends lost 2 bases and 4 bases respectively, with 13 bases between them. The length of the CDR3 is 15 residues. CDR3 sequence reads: CASSFTGLGGNTIYF. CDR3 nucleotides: TGCGCCAGCAGCTTTACAGGGTTGGGAGGAAACACCATATATTTT.

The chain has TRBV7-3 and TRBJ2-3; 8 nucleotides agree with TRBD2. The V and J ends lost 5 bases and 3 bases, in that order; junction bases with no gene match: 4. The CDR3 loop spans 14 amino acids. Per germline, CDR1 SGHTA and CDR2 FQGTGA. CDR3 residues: CASSKGGGTDTQYF. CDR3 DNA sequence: TGTGCCAGCAGCAAAGGCGGGGGGACAGATACGCAGTATTTT.

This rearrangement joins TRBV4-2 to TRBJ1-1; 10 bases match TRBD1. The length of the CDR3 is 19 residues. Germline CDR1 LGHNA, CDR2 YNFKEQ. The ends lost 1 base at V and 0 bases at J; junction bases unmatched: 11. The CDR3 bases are TGTGCCAGCAGCCAAGGACCCGGGACAGGGGTTGCCATGAACACTGAAGCTTTCTTT. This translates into CASSQGPGTGVAMNTEAFF.

The CDR3 DNA reads as TGTGCCTGGATCACCGGGACAGGGTATTCACCCCTCCACTTT. Amino acid sequence: CAWITGTGYSPLHF. The chain recombines TRBV30 with TRBJ1-6; the match to TRBD1 covers 9 bases. CDR1 and CDR2 from the germline V gene are GTSNPN and SVGIG (reference sequence). The CDR3 length is 14 residues. Trimming at V came to 4 bases and at J to 8 bases, leaving 6 bases not matched to a gene.